The 23 T cell receptor beta chains presented below share a single source sample, sequenced in a study of blood T cell repertoires in COVID-19. Generated by immunoSEQ multiplex PCR, the TCRdb table keeps only in-frame clones and is missing some. The table lists about 54,000 clones, about nine tenths of them singletons. Material for sequencing was peripheral blood. These receptors all come from a man aged 55 to 69 with active COVID-19.

This CDR3 reads CASSLGAYTEAFF. CDR3 nucleotide sequence: TGTGCCAGCAGTTTAGGCGCGTACACTGAAGCTTTCTTT. The V and J genes are TRBV12-3 or TRBV12-4 and TRBJ1-1, with no clear D. V was clipped by 1 base and J by 3 bases, with 6 bases between them. The CDR3 has 13 amino acids.

V usage is TRBV11-2 and J usage is TRBJ2-7; D possibly corresponds to TRBD2 (5 bases). The germline V and J ends were trimmed by 5 bases and 3 bases, with 20 bases remaining between them. This CDR3 has 16 amino acids. Germline loops: CDR1 SGHAT, CDR2 FQNNGV. The chain's CDR3 is CASSPDGGLGDYEQYF. The CDR3 DNA sequence: TGTGCCAGCAGCCCAGACGGAGGCCTAGGAGACTACGAGCAGTACTTC.

This clone appeared once. CDR3 DNA sequence: TGCGCCAGCAGCACATTTAGCGGGAGTCTAGCCAAAAACATTCAGTACTTC. Its translation is CASSTFSGSLAKNIQYF. The chain has TRBV5-1 and TRBJ2-4; TRBD2 aligns across 9 bases. Germline CDR1 reads SGHRS; CDR2 reads YFSETQ. This CDR3 comprises 17 residues. The trim removed 4 bases at V and 0 bases at J, leaving 8 bases unmatched.

In the case of this clone: In the same sample, other DNA sequences code for this CDR3. The chain combines TRBV25-1 with TRBJ2-7, with D perhaps matching TRBD1 (5 bases). Germline loops: CDR1 MGHDK, CDR2 SYGVNS. Between the trimmed V and J ends, which lost 6 bases and 7 bases, there was a span of 13 bases. The CDR3 spans 12 residues. CDR3 nucleotides: TGTGCCAGCAGCCTACAGGTGAATGAGCAGTACTTC. Translated: CASSLQVNEQYF.

The rearrangement uses TRBV21-1 and TRBJ2-7; the table assigns TRBD2, which was not confirmed against the DNA. TRBV21-1 is flagged as a pseudogene. The CDR3 contains 9 residues. The DNA for the CDR3 is TGTGCCACCCCTTACGAGCAGTACTTC. As protein: CATPYEQYF.

The rearrangement uses TRBV19 and TRBJ1-2; 7 bases match TRBD1. V was clipped by 3 bases and J by 4 bases; unmatched bases: 8. The CDR3 length is 15 residues. Germline V lookup: CDR1 LNHDA, CDR2 SQIVND (reference sequence). CDR3 bases: TGTGCCAGTAGTATCATGCCAGGGGGTTCCTATGGCTACACCTTC. As protein: CASSIMPGGSYGYTF.

This chain uses TRBV9 with TRBJ2-7, with 7 bases that match TRBD1. Germline-derived CDR1 and CDR2 are SGDLS and YYNGEE. The CDR3 has 15 amino acids. Losses at the gene ends were 2 bases for V and 3 bases for J; bases not matched to a gene: 8. The chain's CDR3 is CASSVYPGQLYEQYF. DNA of the CDR3: TGTGCCAGCAGCGTCTACCCGGGACAGCTCTACGAGCAGTACTTC.

The rearrangement links TRBV11-2 to TRBJ1-2; TRBD1 matches 9 bases. Per germline, CDR1 SGHAT and CDR2 FQNNGV. The CDR3 consists of 13 residues. Unmatched junction bases numbered 2, after V lost 5 bases and J lost 4 bases. CDR3 in DNA: TGTGCCAGCAGCCGGGACAGGGCCTATGGCTACACCTTC. Encoded protein: CASSRDRAYGYTF. The full variable domain, completed using reference TRBV11-2 and TRBJ1-2, is EAGVAQSPRYKIIEKRQSVAFWCNPISGHATLYWYQQILGQGPKLLIQFQNNGVVDDSQLPKDRFSAERLKGVDSTLKIQPAKLEDSAVYLCASSRDRAYGYTFGSGTRLTVV.

The chain uses TRBV7-6 and TRBJ2-2; the match to TRBD2 covers 8 bases. After removal of 1 base from V and 1 base from J, the junction contained 2 bases not matched to a gene. Germline CDR1 SGHVS, CDR2 FNYEAQ. This CDR3 has 16 residues. The CDR3 DNA reads TGTGCCAGCAGCTTAGAAAGCGGGAGGAACACCGGGGAGCTGTTTTTT. It is translated as CASSLESGRNTGELFF.

This clone showed up just once. This sequence joins TRBV19 and TRBJ2-3; no reliable D call. The length of the CDR3 is 16 residues. V gave up 0 bases and J gave up 1 base, with 11 bases separating them. The germline CDR1 and CDR2 sequences are LNHDA and SQIVND (reference sequence). The DNA of the CDR3 is TGTGCCAGTAGTATAGATAGTTTGCGCGGCACAGATACGCAGTATTTT. Its protein is CASSIDSLRGTDTQYF.

This clone was picked up a small number of times. The chain carries TRBV10-1 and TRBJ2-7, with TRBD1 as a possible D gene (6 bases). The germline V gene has CDR1 WNHNN and CDR2 SYGVQD (reference sequence). The CDR3 contains 13 residues. V was pared by 6 bases and J by 1 base, with 10 bases between. CDR3 DNA: TGCGCCAGCAGCCGGGACACGTCCTACGAGCAGTACTTC. Protein: CASSRDTSYEQYF.

J is TRBJ1-1 and V is TRBV7-9, with D perhaps TRBD1 (6 bases). The germline V gene encodes CDR1 SEHNR and CDR2 FQNEAQ (reference sequence). V gave up 6 bases and J gave up 0 bases, with 11 bases separating them. The CDR3 sequence is 14 residues long. The chain's CDR3 is CASSSQGLNTEAFF. For the CDR3, the DNA is TGTGCCAGCAGTTCTCAGGGGTTGAACACTGAAGCTTTCTTT.

This clone showed up just once. The chain couples TRBV3-1 (or the pseudogene TRBV3-2) to TRBJ2-3, with 7 bases matching TRBD2. The germline V gene encodes CDR1 LGHDT and CDR2 YNNKEL (reference sequence). This CDR3 spans 15 amino acids. V shed 5 bases and J 2 bases; nucleotides not matched to a gene: 7. In DNA form, the CDR3 reads TGTGCCAGCAGCGCTAGCGGAGCTTACACAGATACGCAGTATTTT. Its protein is CASSASGAYTDTQYF.

The V call is TRBV19, the J call TRBJ2-7; perhaps TRBD1 as D (6 bases). This CDR3 spans 15 amino acids. Per germline, CDR1 LNHDA and CDR2 SQIVND (reference sequence). V was shortened by 4 bases and J by 2 bases, with 15 bases between the two germline ends. For the CDR3, the DNA is TGTGCCAGTAGTACGGACGGACAGAAGACCTACGAGCAGTACTTC. It encodes CASSTDGQKTYEQYF.

The V gene is TRBV11-3, the J gene TRBJ2-1; TRBD1 matches at 8 bases. The CDR3 loop spans 16 amino acids. V shed 6 bases, J shed 4 bases, and the junction held 11 bases outside the gene matches. Germline CDR1 reads SGHNT; CDR2 reads YENEEA. The CDR3 is CASSPRTGILYNEQFF. CDR3 bases: TGTGCCAGCAGTCCTCGGACAGGGATCCTATACAATGAGCAGTTCTTC. Drawing the rest from reference TRBV11-3 and TRBJ2-1, the complete variable domain is EAGVVQSPRYKIIEKKQPVAFWCNPISGHNTLYWYLQNLGQGPELLIRYENEEAVDDSQLPKDRFSAERLKGVDSTLKIQPAELGDSAVYLCASSPRTGILYNEQFFGPGTRLTVL.

The DNA for the CDR3 is TGTGCTAGTGGTTTGCCCCTTCGACAGATGGCAGCTTTCTTT. It is translated as CASGLPLRQMAAFF. The gene calls are TRBV12-5 and TRBJ1-1; D is perhaps TRBD1 (5 bases). The CDR3 sequence is 14 residues long. Per the germline V gene, CDR1 is LGHNT and CDR2 is FRNRAP. Trimming pared 2 bases from V and 10 bases from J, leaving 17 bases between.

The V and J genes are TRBV7-9 and TRBJ1-1; D ambiguous. CDR3 length equals 13 residues. Germline V lookup: CDR1 SEHNR, CDR2 FQNEAQ (reference sequence). V dropped 10 bases and J dropped 0 bases, with 12 bases sitting between them. In DNA form, the CDR3 reads TGTGCCACGGGTCGCGGGCTGAACACTGAAGCTTTCTTT. Residues: CATGRGLNTEAFF.

This CDR3 reads CAWSSPGVYEQYF. As DNA, the CDR3 is TGTGCCTGGAGTTCACCAGGGGTCTACGAGCAGTACTTC. The chain combines TRBV30 with TRBJ2-7, with D possibly being TRBD1 (6 bases). This CDR3 spans 13 amino acids. Trimming pared 2 bases from V and 3 bases from J, leaving 11 bases between. CDR1 is GTSNPN, CDR2 SVGIG, per germline (reference sequence). The full variable domain, in which reference TRBV30 and TRBJ2-7 provide the parts outside the CDR3, is SQTIHQWPATLVQPVGSPLSLECTVEGTSNPNLYWYRQAAGRGLQLLFYSVGIGQISSEVPQNLSASRPQDRQFILSSKKLLLSDSGFYLCAWSSPGVYEQYFGPGTRLTVT.

The V gene is TRBV19, the J gene TRBJ2-2, with 8 bases fitting TRBD1. CDR1 and CDR2 (germline): LNHDA, SQIVND (reference sequence). This CDR3 is built from 16 residues. V was clipped by 3 bases and J by 5 bases; unmatched bases: 8. The CDR3 reads CASSMGGRGRTGELFF. The CDR3 region has the DNA TGTGCCAGTAGTATGGGAGGCAGGGGGCGGACCGGGGAGCTGTTTTTT.

The chain combines TRBV6-5 with TRBJ2-7; 8 nucleotides match TRBD1. V was pared by 4 bases and J by 0 bases, with 8 bases of the junction left unmatched. The length of the CDR3 is 16 residues. CDR1 is MNHEY and CDR2 is SVGAGI in the germline V gene. CDR3 bases: TGTGCCAGCAGTTCGGCCGGGACAGGCTTCTCCTACGAGCAGTACTTC. This translates into CASSSAGTGFSYEQYF.

The chain has TRBV7-3 and TRBJ2-1; 10 nucleotides agree with TRBD2. The germline CDR1 and CDR2 sequences are SGHTA and FQGTGA. The CDR3 totals 17 residues. The junction had 14 bases not matched to a gene; V was cut back by 5 bases and J by 7 bases. The CDR3: CASSPRGASGRVNEQFF. The DNA of the CDR3 is TGTGCCAGCAGCCCCCGGGGGGCGAGCGGGAGGGTAAATGAGCAGTTCTTC.

The chain couples TRBV14 to TRBJ2-1; the match to TRBD2 covers 11 bases. Per germline, CDR1 SGHDN and CDR2 FVKESK. J lost 7 bases, V lost 0 bases, and 8 bases had no gene match. This CDR3 is built from 17 residues. The CDR3 sequence is CASSQDPTSGSPNEQFF. In nucleotides, the CDR3 is TGTGCCAGCAGCCAAGACCCCACTAGCGGGAGTCCGAATGAGCAGTTCTTC.

The genes are TRBV5-1 and TRBJ2-7, with 7 bases fitting TRBD2. CDR1 and CDR2 (germline): SGHRS, YFSETQ. This CDR3 has 15 amino acids. The junction had 4 bases not matched to a gene; V was cut back by 0 bases and J by 1 base. In nucleotides, the CDR3 is TGCGCCAGCAGCTTGGAGGCTAGCGGATCCTACGAGCAGTACTTC. It specifies CASSLEASGSYEQYF.